What follows are 15 T cell receptor beta chains derived from one specimen sequenced in a study of blood T cells in healthy people across ages. Next came a second PCR, run for about 7 to 12 cycles, which used a sample-barcoded 5' primer along with a J-beta primer mix. From the 5' RACE reads, TCRdb called clonotypes with MiXCR, one entry per CDR3 protein. The sample has more than 700,000 distinct CDR3 sequences; 35% to 50% are singletons. Sequenced sample: blood. These receptors all stem from an older man in good health.

The CDR3 protein is CASSLQGAVNNEQFF. CDR3 bases: TGTGCCAGCAGTCTTCAAGGAGCGGTTAACAATGAGCAGTTCTTC. This chain joins TRBV12-3 or TRBV12-4 and TRBJ2-1; weak D call: TRBD2 (5 bases). Trimming left V 5 bases short and J 5 bases short, with 16 bases between. This CDR3 comprises 15 residues.

A remark on this clonotype: Sequence at one end of the junction differs from germline and may be a read error. In DNA, the CDR3 is TGTGCCAGCAGTTTACCGACGACTATGGGACTAGCGGGAGAGAACTCCTACAATGAGCGGTTCTTC. Protein product: CASSLPTTMGLAGENSYNERFF. J is TRBJ2-1 and V is TRBV28; 14 positions match TRBD2. Germline CDR1 MDHEN, CDR2 SYDVKM. The CDR3 is 22 residues long.

This chain uses TRBV29-1 with TRBJ2-1; 9 bases map to TRBD2. V was pared by 2 bases and J by 1 base, with 0 bases of the junction left unmatched. Germline assignment: CDR1 SQVTM and CDR2 ANQGSEA. The CDR3 sequence is 14 residues long. The CDR3 DNA is TGCAGCGTTGAACTAGCGGGATCCTACAATGAGCAGTTCTTC. Translating it yields CSVELAGSYNEQFF.

Comments on this clonotype: One end of the junction is discordant with germline, which a read error may explain. The chain links TRBV4-3 to TRBJ2-3, with D uncertain. Germline CDR1 is LGHNA and CDR2 is YSLEER. This CDR3 is 15 amino acids long. The CDR3 loop reads CASSQDYAGSDAQYF. CDR3 nucleotide sequence: TGCGCCAGCAGCCAAGATTATGCCGGGTCAGATGCGCAGTATTTT.

This sequence joins TRBV7-2 and TRBJ1-1; no firm D call. This CDR3 is 14 amino acids long. The germline V gene encodes CDR1 SGHTA and CDR2 FQGNSA. The V end lost 3 bases, the J end lost 4 bases, and 12 bases lay between the germline ends. The CDR3 sequence is CASSFFGTTTEAFF. For the CDR3, the DNA is TGTGCCAGCAGCTTCTTCGGTACGACCACTGAAGCTTTCTTT.

This clonotype has just a few counts. A much larger clone lies a single base off, so this may be a read error. The chain uses TRBV20-1 and TRBJ2-5, with 10 nucleotides matching TRBD2. This CDR3 region has 15 residues. V lost 5 bases, J lost 11 bases, and 17 bases stayed unmatched. Germline-derived CDR1 and CDR2 are DFQATT and SNEGSKA (reference sequence). The CDR3 bases are TGCAGTGCTCCAATGGGACTAGCGCAAAGCGATGAGCAGTACTTC. Its translation is CSAPMGLAQSDEQYF.

The chain couples TRBV25-1 to TRBJ1-5; D is ambiguous. The CDR3 is made up of 14 amino acids. Trimming took 4 bases from V and 4 from J, leaving 11 bases between them. Germline CDR1 reads MGHDK; CDR2 reads SYGVNS. The CDR3 protein is CASSGPGRNQPQHF. CDR3 sequence (DNA): TGTGCCAGCAGTGGTCCAGGCCGTAATCAGCCCCAGCATTTT.

The V call is TRBV2, the J call TRBJ2-1, with D maybe TRBD2 (5 bases). The germline gives CDR1 SNHLY, CDR2 FYNNEI. Trimming left V 6 bases short and J 3 bases short, with 12 bases between. This CDR3 has 14 residues. The CDR3 loop reads CASSRTYYYNEQFF. As DNA, the CDR3 is TGTGCCAGCAGCCGGACTTACTACTACAATGAGCAGTTCTTC.

The chain is built from TRBV5-5 and TRBJ2-7; D possibly matches TRBD1 or TRBD2 (5 bases each). This CDR3 contains 15 residues. Germline CDR1 SGHKS, CDR2 YYEKEE (reference sequence). The germline V and J ends were trimmed by 1 base and 3 bases, with 14 bases remaining between them. The CDR3 spells CASSLSGDGLYEQYF. As DNA, the CDR3 is TGTGCCAGCAGCTTGAGTGGGGACGGCCTCTACGAGCAGTACTTC.

The chain combines TRBV20-1 with TRBJ2-3; D gene uncertain. Trimming removed 0 bases from V and 5 bases from J, with 12 bases in between. This CDR3 is 14 amino acids long. Per the germline V gene, CDR1 is DFQATT and CDR2 is SNEGSKA (reference sequence). The CDR3 sequence: CSARESPTGDTQYF. CDR3 coding DNA: TGCAGTGCTAGAGAGTCCCCCACCGGAGATACGCAGTATTTT.

This clonotype was recorded at least ten times. The CDR3 nucleotides read TGCAGTGCTGACGGACAGGGGGCACACAATGAGCAGTTCTTC. Its translation is CSADGQGAHNEQFF. This chain links TRBV20-1 with TRBJ2-1, with 11 bases matching TRBD1. V lost 5 bases to trimming and J lost 5 bases; unmatched junction nucleotides: 5. Germline-derived CDR1 and CDR2 are DFQATT and SNEGSKA (reference sequence). This CDR3 region has 14 residues.

This clonotype came up a few times. V and J are TRBV19 and TRBJ2-1, with 7 bases matching TRBD2. The V gene's germline CDR1 is LNHDA and CDR2 SQIVND (reference sequence). CDR3 length: 13 residues. After removal of 3 bases from V and 10 bases from J, the junction contained 6 bases not matched to a gene. This CDR3 is CASSITSVREQFF. In nucleotides, the CDR3 is TGTGCCAGTAGTATTACTAGCGTGAGGGAGCAGTTCTTC.

The chain carries TRBV7-2 and TRBJ1-2; 7 bases agree with TRBD1. The germline CDR1 and CDR2 sequences are SGHTA and FQGNSA. V gave up 5 bases and J gave up 5 bases; unmatched junction bases: 11. This CDR3 is 15 amino acids long. The CDR3 region is CASSRPGQPLYGYTF. The CDR3 nucleotides read TGTGCCAGCAGCCGCCCGGGACAGCCGCTTTATGGCTACACCTTC.

To note about this clonotype: This may come from a read error, since a much larger clone is one base off. The CDR3 is CASSGARGPVETQFF. The CDR3 DNA reads TGTGCCAGCAGTGGGGCACGGGGTCCGGTGGAGACCCAGTTCTTC. The V call is TRBV12-3 or TRBV12-4, the J call TRBJ2-1; tentatively, D is TRBD1 or TRBD2 (5 bases each). This CDR3 is built from 15 residues. V lost 5 bases, J lost 13 bases, and 24 bases lay in between.

The J gene is TRBJ2-1, the V gene TRBV9; 8 bases align to TRBD2. This CDR3 contains 16 residues. Germline loops: CDR1 SGDLS, CDR2 YYNGEE. The V gene end was trimmed by 6 bases and the J gene end by 6 bases; junction bases not matched to a gene: 14. CDR3: CASTRTLAGLVNEQFF. DNA of the CDR3: TGTGCCAGCACCAGAACTTTAGCGGGATTGGTCAATGAGCAGTTCTTC.